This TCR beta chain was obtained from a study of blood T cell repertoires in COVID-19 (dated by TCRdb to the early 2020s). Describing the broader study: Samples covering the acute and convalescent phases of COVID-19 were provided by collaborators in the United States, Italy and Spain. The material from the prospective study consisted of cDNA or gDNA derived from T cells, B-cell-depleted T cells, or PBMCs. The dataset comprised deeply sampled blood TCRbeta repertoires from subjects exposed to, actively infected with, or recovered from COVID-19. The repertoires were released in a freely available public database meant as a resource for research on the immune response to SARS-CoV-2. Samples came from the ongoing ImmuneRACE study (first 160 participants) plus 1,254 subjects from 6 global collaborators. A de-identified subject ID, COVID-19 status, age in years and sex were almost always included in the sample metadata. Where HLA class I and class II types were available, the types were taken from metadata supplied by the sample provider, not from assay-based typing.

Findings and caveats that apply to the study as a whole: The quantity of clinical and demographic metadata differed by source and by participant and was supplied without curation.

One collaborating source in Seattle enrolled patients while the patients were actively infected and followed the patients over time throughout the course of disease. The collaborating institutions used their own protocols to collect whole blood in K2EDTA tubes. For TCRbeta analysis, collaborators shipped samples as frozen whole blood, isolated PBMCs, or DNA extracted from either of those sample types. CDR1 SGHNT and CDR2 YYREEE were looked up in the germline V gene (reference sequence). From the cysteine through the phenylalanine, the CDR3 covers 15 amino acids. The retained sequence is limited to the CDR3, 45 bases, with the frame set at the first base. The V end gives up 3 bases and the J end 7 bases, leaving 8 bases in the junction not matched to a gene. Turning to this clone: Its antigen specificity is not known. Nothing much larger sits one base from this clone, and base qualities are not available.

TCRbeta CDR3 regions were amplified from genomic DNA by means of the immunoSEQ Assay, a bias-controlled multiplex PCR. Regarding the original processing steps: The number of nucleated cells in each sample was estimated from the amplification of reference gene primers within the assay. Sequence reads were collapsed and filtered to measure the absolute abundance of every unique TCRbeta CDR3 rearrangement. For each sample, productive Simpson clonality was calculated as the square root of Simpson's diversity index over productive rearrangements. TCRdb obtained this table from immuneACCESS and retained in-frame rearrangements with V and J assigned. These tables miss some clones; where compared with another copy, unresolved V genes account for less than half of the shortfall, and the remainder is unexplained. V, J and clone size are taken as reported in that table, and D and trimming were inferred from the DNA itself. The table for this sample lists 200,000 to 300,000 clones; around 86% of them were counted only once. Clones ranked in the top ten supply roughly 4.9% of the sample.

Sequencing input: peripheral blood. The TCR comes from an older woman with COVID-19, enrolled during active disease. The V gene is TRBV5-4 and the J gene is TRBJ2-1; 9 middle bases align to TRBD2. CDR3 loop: CASSSGAGGPNEQFF. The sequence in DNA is TGTGCCAGCAGCTCAGGTGCGGGAGGGCCAAATGAGCAGTTCTTC.